This T cell receptor beta chain was recovered during a study of control samples from healthy donors and cancer patients. CDR1 and CDR2 (germline): SGHDT, YYEEEE. There are 15 residues in the CDR3. V lost 0 bases and J lost 3, with 12 bases in between. Here immunoSEQ multiplex PCR was the method, and the copy in TCRdb shows in-frame clones only, minus some. The data show about 130,000 clones, with approximately 92% seen just once and 0.5% to 0.7% held by the top ten. Sequencing was carried out using PBMCs. The source of this sequence is an elderly man with head and neck cancer. The gene calls are TRBV5-6 and TRBJ1-1, with D maybe TRBD1 (6 bases). The CDR3 DNA is TGTGCCAGCAGCTTGGTTGGAGGGGGGGACACTGAAGCTTTCTTT. It specifies CASSLVGGGDTEAFF.